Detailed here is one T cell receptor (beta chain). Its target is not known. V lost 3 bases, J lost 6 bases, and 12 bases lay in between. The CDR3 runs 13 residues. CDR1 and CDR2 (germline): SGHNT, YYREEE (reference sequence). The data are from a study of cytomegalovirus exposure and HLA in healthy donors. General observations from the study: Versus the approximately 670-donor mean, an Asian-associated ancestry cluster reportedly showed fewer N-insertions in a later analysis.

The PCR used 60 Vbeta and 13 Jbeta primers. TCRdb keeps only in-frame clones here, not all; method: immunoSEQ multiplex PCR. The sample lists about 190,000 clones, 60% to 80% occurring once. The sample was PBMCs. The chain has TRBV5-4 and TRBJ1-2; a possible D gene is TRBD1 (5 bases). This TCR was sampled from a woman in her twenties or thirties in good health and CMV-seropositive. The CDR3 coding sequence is TGTGCCAGCAGCTCCCCAGGGTTGGATGGCTACACCTTC. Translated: CASSSPGLDGYTF.